This T cell receptor beta chain was identified in a study of spatial heterogeneity in lung cancer. Germline CDR1 reads SGHAT; CDR2 reads FQNNGV. CDR3 length: 16 amino acids. With 6 bases clipped from V and 0 bases from J, the junction kept 6 bases outside the gene matches. As for this clonotype: What it binds is not known.

Study outcomes and limitations: Detection of ubiquitous tumor TCRs in blood was higher at resection than follow-up.

TCR cDNA molecules each carried a unique molecular identifier. TCRdb independently ran MiXCR on the 5' RACE reads; one entry per CDR3 protein. The sample has approximately 92,000 distinct CDR3 sequences; 9.5% to 15% are singletons. The time point: sample taken at primary tumor resection. Sequencing was performed on whole RNA extracted from tumor and nontumor lung tissue, or from frozen PBMC, and the material was left unsorted. The donor population consisted of 72 patients with untreated, early-stage non-small cell lung cancer. The chain links TRBV11-2 to TRBJ2-2; 8 positions match TRBD2. The sample here was PBMCs, taken at surgery. This TCR was sampled from a male donor with early-stage non-small cell lung cancer. The CDR3 sequence is CASRFTSGTNTGELFF. In DNA form, the CDR3 reads TGTGCCAGCAGGTTTACTAGCGGAACGAACACCGGGGAGCTGTTTTTT.